This T cell receptor (beta chain) was observed in a study of early stage breast cancer tumors. Study-wide background: Each sample averaged approximately 9.9-fold read coverage. The study's findings and limits: Most shared enriched TCRB sequences were commonly generated ones.

The CDR3 length is 15 residues. Germline V gives CDR1 SGHKS, CDR2 YYEKEE (reference sequence). A remark on this clone: Its antigen is currently unknown. The junction departs from the called germline gene at one end, perhaps through a read error.

Method: immunoSEQ multiplex PCR; TCRdb's copy keeps in-frame clones and lacks some. The sample holds 25,000 to 35,000 clones, 50% to 75% seen once. The genes are TRBV5-5 and TRBJ1-2; D perhaps matches TRBD1 (5 bases). The receptor was isolated from a person aged 45-60 years with breast cancer. Sequenced material: breast tumor tissue. CDR3 loop: CASSQNSADTDGYTF. The CDR3 bases are TGCGCCAGCAGCCAGAATAGTGCGGACACCGATGGCTACACCTTC.